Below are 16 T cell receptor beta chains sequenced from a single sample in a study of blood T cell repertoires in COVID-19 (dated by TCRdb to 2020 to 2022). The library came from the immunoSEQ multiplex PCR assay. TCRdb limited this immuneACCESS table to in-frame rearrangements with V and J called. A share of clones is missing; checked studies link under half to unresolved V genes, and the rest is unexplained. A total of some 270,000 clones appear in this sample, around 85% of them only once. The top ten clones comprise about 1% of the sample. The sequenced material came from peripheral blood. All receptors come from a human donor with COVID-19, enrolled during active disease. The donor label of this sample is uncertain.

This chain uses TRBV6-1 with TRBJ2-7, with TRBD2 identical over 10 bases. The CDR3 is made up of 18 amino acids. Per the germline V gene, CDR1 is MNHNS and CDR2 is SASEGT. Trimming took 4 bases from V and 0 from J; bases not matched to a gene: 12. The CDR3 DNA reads TGTGCCAGCAGTGCCACACCGTCGACTAGCGGGCACTCCTACGAGCAGTACTTC. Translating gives CASSATPSTSGHSYEQYF.

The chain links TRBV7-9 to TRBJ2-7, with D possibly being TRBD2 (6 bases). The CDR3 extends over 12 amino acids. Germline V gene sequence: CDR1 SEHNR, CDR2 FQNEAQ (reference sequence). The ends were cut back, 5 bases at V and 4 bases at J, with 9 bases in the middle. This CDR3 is CASSDRGYEQYF. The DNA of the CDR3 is TGTGCCAGCAGCGATCGGGGGTACGAGCAGTACTTC.

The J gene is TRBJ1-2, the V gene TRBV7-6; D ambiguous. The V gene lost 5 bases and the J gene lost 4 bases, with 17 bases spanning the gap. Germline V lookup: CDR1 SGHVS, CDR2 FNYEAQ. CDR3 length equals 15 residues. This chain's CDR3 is CASSPSPVPPYGYTF. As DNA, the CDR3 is TGTGCCAGCAGCCCCTCGCCGGTACCCCCCTATGGCTACACCTTC.

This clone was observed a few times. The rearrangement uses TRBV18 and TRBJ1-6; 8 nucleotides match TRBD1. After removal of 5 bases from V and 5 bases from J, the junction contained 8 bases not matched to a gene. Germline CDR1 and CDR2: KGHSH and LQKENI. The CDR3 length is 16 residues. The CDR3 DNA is TGTGCCAGCTCATCCCAAGGGACAGGTCATAATTCACCCCTCCACTTT. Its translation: CASSSQGTGHNSPLHF.

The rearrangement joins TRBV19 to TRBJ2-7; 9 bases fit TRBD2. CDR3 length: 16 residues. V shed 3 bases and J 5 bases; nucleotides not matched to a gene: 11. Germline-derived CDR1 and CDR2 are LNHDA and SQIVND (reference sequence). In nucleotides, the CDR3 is TGTGCCAGTAGTATTCCCGGCGGGAGGGCCGGCCACGAGCAGTACTTC. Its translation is CASSIPGGRAGHEQYF.

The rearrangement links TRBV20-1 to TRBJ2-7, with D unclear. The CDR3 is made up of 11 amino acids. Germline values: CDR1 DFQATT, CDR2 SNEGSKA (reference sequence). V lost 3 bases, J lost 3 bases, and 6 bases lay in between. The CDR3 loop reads CSASPNYEQYF. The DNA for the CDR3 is TGCAGTGCTAGTCCCAACTACGAGCAGTACTTC.

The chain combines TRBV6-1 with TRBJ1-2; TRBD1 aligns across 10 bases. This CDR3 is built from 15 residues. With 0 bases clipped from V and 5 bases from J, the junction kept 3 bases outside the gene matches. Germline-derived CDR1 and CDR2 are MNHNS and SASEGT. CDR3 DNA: TGTGCCAGCAGTGAAGCTTGGACAGGGGGTTATGGCTACACCTTC. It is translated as CASSEAWTGGYGYTF.

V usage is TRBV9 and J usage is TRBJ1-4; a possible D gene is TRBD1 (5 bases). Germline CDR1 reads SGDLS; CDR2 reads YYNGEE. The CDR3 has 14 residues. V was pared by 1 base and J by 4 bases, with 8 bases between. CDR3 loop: CASSVRGDNEKLFF. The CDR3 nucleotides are TGTGCCAGCAGCGTACGGGGGGATAATGAAAAACTGTTTTTT.

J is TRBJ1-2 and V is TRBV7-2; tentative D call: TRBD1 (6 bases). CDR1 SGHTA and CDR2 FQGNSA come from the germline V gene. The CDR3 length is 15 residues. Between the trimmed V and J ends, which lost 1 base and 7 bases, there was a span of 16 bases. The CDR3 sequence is CASSLDPQGRRGYTF. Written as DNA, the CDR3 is TGTGCCAGCAGCTTAGACCCACAGGGACGTCGTGGCTACACCTTC.

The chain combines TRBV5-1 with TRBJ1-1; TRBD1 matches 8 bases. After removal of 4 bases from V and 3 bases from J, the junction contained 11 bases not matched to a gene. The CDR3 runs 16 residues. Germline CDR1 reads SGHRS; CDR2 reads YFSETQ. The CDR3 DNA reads TGCGCCAGCAGCCCTCTACCCTACAGGGGGGACACTGAAGCTTTCTTT. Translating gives CASSPLPYRGDTEAFF.

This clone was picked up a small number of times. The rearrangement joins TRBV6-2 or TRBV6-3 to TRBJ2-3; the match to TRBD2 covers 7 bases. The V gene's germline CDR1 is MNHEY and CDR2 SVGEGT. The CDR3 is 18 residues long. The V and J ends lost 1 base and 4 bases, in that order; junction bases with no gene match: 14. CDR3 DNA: TGTGCCAGCAGTTACTGGGGAAGAGCGGGACGTCAGGCAGATACGCAGTATTTT. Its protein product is CASSYWGRAGRQADTQYF.

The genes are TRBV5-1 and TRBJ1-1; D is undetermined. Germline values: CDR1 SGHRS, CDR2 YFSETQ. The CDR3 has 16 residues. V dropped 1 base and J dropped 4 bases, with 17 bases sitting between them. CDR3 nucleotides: TGCGCCAGCAGCTTGCGTCTCCCCGGAGGGCTCACTGAAGCTTTCTTT. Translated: CASSLRLPGGLTEAFF.

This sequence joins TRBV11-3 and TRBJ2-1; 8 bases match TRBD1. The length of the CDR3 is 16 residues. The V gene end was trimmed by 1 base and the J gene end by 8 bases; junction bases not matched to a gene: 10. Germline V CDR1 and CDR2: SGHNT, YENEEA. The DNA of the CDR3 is TGTGCCAGCAGCTTAGCGCCGGGACAGGATATCCATGAGCAGTTCTTC. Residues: CASSLAPGQDIHEQFF.

The CDR3 sequence: CASTQVSGTEQFF. CDR3 DNA sequence: TGTGCCAGCACCCAGGTTAGCGGGACTGAGCAGTTCTTC. The chain has TRBV7-9 and TRBJ2-1; the match to TRBD2 covers 8 bases. The CDR3 totals 13 residues. J was trimmed by 9 bases and V by 7 bases; bases with no gene match: 8. CDR1 SEHNR and CDR2 FQNEAQ come from the germline V gene (reference sequence).

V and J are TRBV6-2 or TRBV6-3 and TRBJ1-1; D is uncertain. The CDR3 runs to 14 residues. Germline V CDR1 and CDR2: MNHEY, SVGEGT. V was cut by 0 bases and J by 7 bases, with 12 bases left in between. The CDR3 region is CASSYSRPTGEAFF. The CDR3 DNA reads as TGTGCCAGCAGTTACTCGAGGCCGACGGGTGAAGCTTTCTTT.

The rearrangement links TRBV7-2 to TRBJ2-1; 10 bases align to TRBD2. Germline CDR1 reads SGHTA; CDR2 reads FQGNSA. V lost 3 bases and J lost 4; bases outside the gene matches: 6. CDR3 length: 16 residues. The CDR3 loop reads CASSLVAGGDYNEQFF. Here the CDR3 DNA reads TGTGCCAGCAGCTTGGTAGCGGGAGGAGATTACAATGAGCAGTTCTTC.